The T cell receptor beta chain under discussion was sequenced for a study of T cells expressing NK-cell markers. On the study more broadly: Repertoire data for TCR beta were derived from sorted T cells (CD3+CD56+NKG2C+, CD3+CD56+NKG2C- and CD3+CD56-NKG2C+).

The TCR beta cDNA came from 5'RACE template switching with UMIs. TCRdb reprocessed the 5' RACE reads and reports one entry per CDR3 protein, with no DNA. The sample includes roughly 150,000 distinct CDR3 sequences. Comment on this clonotype: Its antigen is still unknown.

This CDR3 contains 15 residues. Germline CDR1 SGHVS, CDR2 FNYEAQ. Study-level findings and limits: The CD3+CD56-NKG2C+ fraction of a handful of donors was likewise dominated by these clonotypes.

This clonotype was sampled from a man between 18 and 69 years old in good health. J is TRBJ2-3 and V is TRBV7-6. The sample was blood T cells: a sorted CD56 or NKG2C T cell subset, CD4+ or CD8+ T cells, or bulk PBMC T cells (not recorded which). The CDR3 reads CASSFAESSTDTQYF.